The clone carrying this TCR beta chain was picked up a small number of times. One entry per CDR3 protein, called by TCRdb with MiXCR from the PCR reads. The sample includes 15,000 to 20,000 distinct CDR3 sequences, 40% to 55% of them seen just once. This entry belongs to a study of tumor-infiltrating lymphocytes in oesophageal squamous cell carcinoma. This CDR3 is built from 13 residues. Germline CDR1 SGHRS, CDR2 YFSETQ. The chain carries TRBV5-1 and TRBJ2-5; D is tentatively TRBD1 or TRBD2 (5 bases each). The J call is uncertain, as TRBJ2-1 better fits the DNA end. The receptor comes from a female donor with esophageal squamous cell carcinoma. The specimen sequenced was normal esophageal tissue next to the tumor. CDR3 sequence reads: CASSSGRRDEQFF. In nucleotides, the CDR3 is TGCGCCAGCAGCTCGGGGCGACGGGATGAGCAGTTCTTC.